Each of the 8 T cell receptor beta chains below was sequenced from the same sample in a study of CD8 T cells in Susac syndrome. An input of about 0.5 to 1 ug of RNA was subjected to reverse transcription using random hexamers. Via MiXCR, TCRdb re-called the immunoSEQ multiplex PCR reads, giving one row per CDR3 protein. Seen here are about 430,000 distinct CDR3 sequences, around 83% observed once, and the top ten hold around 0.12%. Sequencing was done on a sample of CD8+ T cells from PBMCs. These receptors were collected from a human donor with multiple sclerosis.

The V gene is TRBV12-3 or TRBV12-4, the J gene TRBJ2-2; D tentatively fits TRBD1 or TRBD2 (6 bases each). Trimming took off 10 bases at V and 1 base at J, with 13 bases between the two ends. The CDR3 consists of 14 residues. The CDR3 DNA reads TGTGCCACTTGCGGGACAAAGAACACCGGGGAGCTGTTTTTT. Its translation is CATCGTKNTGELFF.

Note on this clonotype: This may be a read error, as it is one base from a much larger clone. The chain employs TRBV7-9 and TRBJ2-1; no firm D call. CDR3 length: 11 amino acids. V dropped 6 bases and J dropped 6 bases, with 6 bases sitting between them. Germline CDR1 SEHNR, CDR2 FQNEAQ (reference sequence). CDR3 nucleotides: TGTGCCAGCAGTTACGCCAATGAGCAGTTCTTC. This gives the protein CASSYANEQFF.

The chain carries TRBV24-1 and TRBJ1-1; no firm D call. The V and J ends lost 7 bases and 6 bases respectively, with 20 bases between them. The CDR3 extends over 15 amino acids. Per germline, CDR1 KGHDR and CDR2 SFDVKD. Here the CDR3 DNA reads TGTGCCACCAGCCCCCGCGGGCTACGGAGCCCTGAAGCTTTCTTT. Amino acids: CATSPRGLRSPEAFF.

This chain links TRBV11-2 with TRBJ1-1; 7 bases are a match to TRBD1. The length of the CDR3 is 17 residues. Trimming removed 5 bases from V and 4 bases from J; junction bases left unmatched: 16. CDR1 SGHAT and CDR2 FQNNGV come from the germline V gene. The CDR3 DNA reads TGTGCCAGCAGCCCCTGGAGACAGGGCCAAGGGAGCACTGAAGCTTTCTTT. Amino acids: CASSPWRQGQGSTEAFF.

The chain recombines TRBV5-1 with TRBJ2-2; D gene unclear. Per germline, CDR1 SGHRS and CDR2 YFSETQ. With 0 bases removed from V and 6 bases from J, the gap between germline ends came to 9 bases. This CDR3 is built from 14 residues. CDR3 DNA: TGCGCCAGCAGCTTGGAAGGGCTCGCCGGGGAGCTGTTTTTT. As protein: CASSLEGLAGELFF.

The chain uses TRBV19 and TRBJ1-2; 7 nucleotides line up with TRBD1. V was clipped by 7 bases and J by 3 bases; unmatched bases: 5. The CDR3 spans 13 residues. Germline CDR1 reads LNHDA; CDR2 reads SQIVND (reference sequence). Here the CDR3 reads CASTGTGDYGYTF. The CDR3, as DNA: TGTGCCAGTACGGGAACAGGGGACTATGGCTACACCTTC.

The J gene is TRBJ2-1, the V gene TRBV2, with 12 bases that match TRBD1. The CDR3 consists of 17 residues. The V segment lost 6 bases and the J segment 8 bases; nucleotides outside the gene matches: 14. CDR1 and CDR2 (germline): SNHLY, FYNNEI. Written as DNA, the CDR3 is TGTGCCAGCAGCGAACCATCGGGACAGGGGGCTAGAGATGAGCAGTTCTTC. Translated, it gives CASSEPSGQGARDEQFF. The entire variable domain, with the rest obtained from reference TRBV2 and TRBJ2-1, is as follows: EPEVTQTPSHQVTQMGQEVILRCVPISNHLYFYWYRQILGQKVEFLVSFYNNEISEKSEIFDDQFSVERPDGSNFTLKIRSTKLEDSAMYFCASSEPSGQGARDEQFFGPGTRLTVL.

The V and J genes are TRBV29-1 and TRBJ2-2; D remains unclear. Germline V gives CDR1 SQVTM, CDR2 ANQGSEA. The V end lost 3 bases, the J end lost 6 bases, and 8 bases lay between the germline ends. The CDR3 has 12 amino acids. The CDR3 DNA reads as TGCAGCGTTGAGGTGATAGCCGGGGAGCTGTTTTTT. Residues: CSVEVIAGELFF.